In its sample, the clone carrying this T cell receptor beta chain was seen a few times. The antigen remains undetermined. This record belongs to a study of neurological immune-mediated disorders. Broader study findings: The most TCR clonal expansion was seen in HTLV-1-associated myelopathy, and the least was seen in multiple sclerosis, which fell below healthy controls.

Volunteers from a blood bank in Maryland, USA, made up the healthy controls. Unsorted libraries used 2 million PBMCs kept at -80 degrees C. The V end lost 3 bases, the J end lost 11 bases, and 14 bases lay between the germline ends. The germline CDR1 and CDR2 sequences are SGHDT and YYEEEE. CDR3 length: 12 residues. Synthesis of cDNA used 5'RACE (with 10-nucleotide random UMIs). Using its own MiXCR run on the 5' RACE reads, TCRdb lists one record per CDR3 protein. The data contain 35,000 to 40,000 distinct CDR3 sequences, roughly 7.3% of them singletons. The sequence derives from a woman between 35 and 50 years old in good health. The chain carries TRBV5-6 and TRBJ1-1; D unresolved. The sequenced sample consisted of PBMCs. The DNA for the CDR3 is TGTGCCAGCAGCTCCTCCCCCGTTGAGGCTTTCTTT. This gives the protein CASSSSPVEAFF.